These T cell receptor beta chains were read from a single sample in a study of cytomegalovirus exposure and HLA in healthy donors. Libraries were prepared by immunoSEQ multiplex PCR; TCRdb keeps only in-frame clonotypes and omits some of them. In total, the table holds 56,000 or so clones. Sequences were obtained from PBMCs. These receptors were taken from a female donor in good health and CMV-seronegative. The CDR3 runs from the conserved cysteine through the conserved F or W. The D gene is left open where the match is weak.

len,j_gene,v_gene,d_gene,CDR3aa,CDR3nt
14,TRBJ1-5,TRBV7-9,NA,CASSSDSSNQPQHF,TGTGCCAGCAGCTCGGACAGTAGCAATCAGCCCCAGCATTTT
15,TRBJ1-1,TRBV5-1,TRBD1,CASSFRTGGNTEAFF,TGCGCCAGCAGCTTTCGGACAGGGGGGAACACTGAAGCTTTCTTT
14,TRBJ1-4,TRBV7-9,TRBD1,CASIKTGGGEKLFF,TGTGCCAGCATCAAAACAGGGGGCGGTGAAAAACTGTTTTTT
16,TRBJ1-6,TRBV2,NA,CARSGTGIPYNSPLHF,TGTGCCAGAAGTGGTACAGGGATTCCCTATAATTCACCCCTCCACTTT
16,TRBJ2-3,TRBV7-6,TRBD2,CASSPLAGGSTDTQYF,TGTGCCAGCAGCCCACTAGCGGGGGGGAGCACAGATACGCAGTATTTT
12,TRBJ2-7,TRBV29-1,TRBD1,CSGGNRGYEQYF,TGCAGCGGGGGAAACAGGGGCTACGAGCAGTACTTC
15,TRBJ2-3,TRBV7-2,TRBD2,CASSSPSSGIDTQYF,TGTGCCAGCAGCTCACCTTCTAGCGGGATAGATACGCAGTATTTT
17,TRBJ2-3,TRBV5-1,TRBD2,CASSLDGAGVSTDTQYF,TGCGCCAGCAGCTTGGACGGAGCGGGAGTATCCACAGATACGCAGTATTTT
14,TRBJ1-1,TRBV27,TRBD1,CASSPTGVGTEAFF,TGTGCCAGCAGTCCGACAGGGGTCGGCACTGAAGCTTTCTTT
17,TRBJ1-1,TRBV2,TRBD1,CASSGPNTRGLNTEAFF,TGTGCCAGCAGTGGTCCCAACACTAGGGGGCTGAACACTGAAGCTTTCTTT
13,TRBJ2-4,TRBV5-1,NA,CASSLGGVGIQYF,TGCGCCAGCAGCTTGGGGGGCGTGGGCATTCAGTACTTC
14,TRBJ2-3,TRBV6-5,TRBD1,CASRRMTGTDTQYF,TGTGCCAGCAGGCGGATGACAGGGACAGATACGCAGTATTTT
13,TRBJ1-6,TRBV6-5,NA,CASSRHRDSPLHF,TGTGCCAGCAGTAGACATAGAGATTCACCCCTCCACTTT
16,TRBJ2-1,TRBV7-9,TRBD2,CASSLEPGLVSHEQFF,TGTGCCAGCAGCCTTGAGCCGGGACTAGTTTCTCATGAGCAGTTCTTC
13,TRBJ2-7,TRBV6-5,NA,CASSYDSAYEQYF,TGTGCCAGCAGTTATGACAGCGCCTACGAGCAGTACTTC
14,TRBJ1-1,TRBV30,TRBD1,CAWRVRGRGTEAFF,TGTGCCTGGAGAGTCAGGGGGCGAGGGACTGAAGCTTTCTTT
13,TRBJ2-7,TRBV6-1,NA,CASKTGSTYEQYF,TGTGCCAGCAAAACAGGGAGTACCTACGAGCAGTACTTC
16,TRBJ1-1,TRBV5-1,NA,CASSLDRRQMNTEAFF,TGCGCCAGCAGCTTGGATCGTAGACAGATGAACACTGAAGCTTTCTTT
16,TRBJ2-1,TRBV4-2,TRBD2,CASSQEPSGAYNEQFF,TGTGCCAGCAGCCAAGAGCCCAGCGGGGCCTACAATGAGCAGTTCTTC
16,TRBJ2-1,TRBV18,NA,CASSPPDGYSYNEQFF,TGTGCCAGCTCACCACCCGACGGGTACTCCTACAATGAGCAGTTCTTC
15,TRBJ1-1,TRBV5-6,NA,CASRLEQGFNTEAFF,TGTGCCAGCAGGTTAGAACAGGGATTCAACACTGAAGCTTTCTTT
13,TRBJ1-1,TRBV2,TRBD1,CASSLDRDTEAFF,TGTGCCAGCAGTTTGGACAGGGACACTGAAGCTTTCTTT
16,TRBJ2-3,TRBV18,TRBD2,CASSMASGGRPDTQYF,TGTGCCAGCTCAATGGCTAGCGGGGGGCGGCCAGATACGCAGTATTTT
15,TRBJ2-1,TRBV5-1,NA,CASSSLREDYNEQFF,TGCGCCAGCAGCTCACTGCGGGAAGACTACAATGAGCAGTTCTTC
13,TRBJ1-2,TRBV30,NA,CAQTGQRNYGYTF,TGTGCCCAGACGGGACAAAGAAACTATGGCTACACCTTC
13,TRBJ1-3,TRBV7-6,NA,CATQDMRGNTIYF,TGTGCCACCCAGGACATGAGGGGAAACACCATATATTTT
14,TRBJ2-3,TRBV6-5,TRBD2,CASSLAGRGDTQYF,TGTGCCAGCAGTCTAGCGGGGAGGGGAGATACGCAGTATTTT
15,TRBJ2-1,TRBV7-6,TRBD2,CASSLAAGGPNEQFF,TGTGCCAGCAGCTTAGCGGCGGGAGGGCCCAATGAGCAGTTCTTC
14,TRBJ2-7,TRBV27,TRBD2,CASRGLAGAYEQYF,TGTGCCAGCCGGGGGCTAGCGGGGGCCTACGAGCAGTACTTC
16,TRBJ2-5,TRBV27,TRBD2,CASSFNLAGGVGGQYF,TGTGCCAGCAGTTTCAACCTAGCGGGGGGGGTTGGTGGCCAGTACTTC
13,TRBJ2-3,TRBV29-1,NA,CSVARQVPGTQYF,TGCAGCGTTGCCCGACAGGTGCCCGGTACGCAGTATTTT
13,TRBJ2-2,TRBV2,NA,CASLRANTGELFF,TGTGCCAGCCTGCGTGCGAACACCGGGGAGCTGTTTTTT
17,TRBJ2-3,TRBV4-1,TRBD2,CASSQGGTSGRTDTQYF,TGCGCCAGCAGCCAAGGGGGGACTAGCGGGAGGACAGATACGCAGTATTTT
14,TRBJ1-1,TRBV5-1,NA,CASSWAGGEAEAFF,TGCGCCAGCAGCTGGGCCGGCGGGGAGGCTGAAGCTTTCTTT
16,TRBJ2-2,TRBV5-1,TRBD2,CASTLAGTSLPGELFF,TGCGCCAGCACCCTGGCGGGGACTAGCTTACCCGGGGAGCTGTTTTTT
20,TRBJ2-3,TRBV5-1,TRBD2,CASRLAGGQRGGFGTDTQYF,TGCGCCAGCAGACTAGCGGGAGGACAGAGGGGTGGTTTCGGCACAGATACGCAGTATTTT
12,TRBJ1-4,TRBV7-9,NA,CASSETSGKLFF,TGTGCCAGCAGCGAAACGTCGGGAAAACTGTTTTTT
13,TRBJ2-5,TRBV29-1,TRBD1,CSAWSRGKETQYF,TGCAGCGCCTGGAGCAGGGGGAAAGAGACCCAGTACTTC
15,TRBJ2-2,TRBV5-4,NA,CASSLDRVNTGELFF,TGTGCCAGCAGCTTGGACAGGGTGAACACCGGGGAGCTGTTTTTT
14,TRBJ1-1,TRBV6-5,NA,CASSYQGANTEAFF,TGTGCCAGCAGTTACCAAGGGGCCAACACTGAAGCTTTCTTT
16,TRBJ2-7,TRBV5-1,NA,CASSLVWTGISYEQYF,TGCGCCAGCAGCTTGGTCTGGACCGGGATTTCATACGAGCAGTACTTC
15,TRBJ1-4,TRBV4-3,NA,CASSQDEGANEKLFF,TGCGCCAGCAGCCAAGACGAGGGGGCTAATGAAAAACTGTTTTTT
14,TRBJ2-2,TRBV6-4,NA,CASQLGYNTGELFF,TGTGCCAGCCAGTTGGGCTACAACACCGGGGAGCTGTTTTTT
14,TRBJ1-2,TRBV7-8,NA,CASSLAWGGLGYTF,TGTGCCAGCAGCTTAGCGTGGGGAGGGCTGGGCTACACCTTC
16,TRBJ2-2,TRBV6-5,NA,CASSYENRANTGELFF,TGTGCCAGCAGCTACGAGAACAGAGCGAACACCGGGGAGCTGTTTTTT
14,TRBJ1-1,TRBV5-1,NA,CASREQGIVGEAFF,TGCGCCAGCAGGGAACAGGGTATCGTGGGTGAAGCTTTCTTT
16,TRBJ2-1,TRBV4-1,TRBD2,CASSLLAGGQDNEQFF,TGCGCCAGCAGCTTACTAGCGGGGGGCCAGGACAATGAGCAGTTCTTC
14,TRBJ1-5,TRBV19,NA,CASSIGASNQPQHF,TGTGCCAGTAGTATAGGGGCCAGCAATCAGCCCCAGCATTTT
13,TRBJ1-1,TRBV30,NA,CAWSSGGLAEAFF,TGTGCCTGGAGCTCCGGGGGTTTAGCTGAAGCTTTCTTT
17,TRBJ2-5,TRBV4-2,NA,CASSQGHTVTSQETQYF,TGTGCCAGCAGCCAAGGGCATACGGTGACTAGTCAAGAGACCCAGTACTTC
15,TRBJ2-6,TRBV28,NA,CASRKTGSGANVLTF,TGTGCCAGCAGAAAGACGGGCTCTGGGGCCAACGTCCTGACTTTC
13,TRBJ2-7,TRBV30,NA,CAWSVAGGYEQYF,TGTGCCTGGAGTGTCGCCGGGGGCTACGAGCAGTACTTC
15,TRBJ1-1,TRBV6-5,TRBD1,CASSYATGLNTEAFF,TGTGCCAGCAGTTACGCGACAGGGTTGAACACTGAAGCTTTCTTT
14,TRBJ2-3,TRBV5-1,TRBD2,CASQLAGEADTQYF,TGCGCCAGCCAACTAGCGGGGGAAGCAGATACGCAGTATTTT
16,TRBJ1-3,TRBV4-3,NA,CASSQDSVDSGNTIYF,TGCGCCAGCAGCCAAGATTCTGTAGACTCTGGAAACACCATATATTTT
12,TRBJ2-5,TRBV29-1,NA,CSVEAGIETQYF,TGCAGCGTTGAAGCAGGGATAGAGACCCAGTACTTC
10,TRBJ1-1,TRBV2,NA,CGTVNTEAFF,TGTGGGACAGTGAACACTGAAGCTTTCTTT
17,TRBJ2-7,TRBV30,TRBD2,CAWSGQTATSDYYEQYF,TGTGCCTGGAGCGGTCAAACGGCGACTAGCGATTACTACGAGCAGTACTTC
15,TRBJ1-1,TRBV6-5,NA,CASSYSTVWATEAFF,TGTGCCAGCAGTTACTCGACGGTGTGGGCCACTGAAGCTTTCTTT